This T cell receptor beta chain was sequenced for a study of cytomegalovirus exposure and HLA in healthy donors. General study findings and limits: A later analysis reportedly identified an Asian-associated ancestry cluster as carrying fewer N-insertions than the approximately 670-donor mean.

With respect to this clone: Its antigen remains unknown.

The CDR3 covers 14 residues. Deletions cut 5 bases from V and 1 base from J, with 11 bases between. Germline V lookup: CDR1 MNHEY, CDR2 SMNVEV (reference sequence). PCR used 60 Vbeta primers and 13 Jbeta primers. Profiling relied on immunoSEQ multiplex PCR, and the TCRdb table lists in-frame clones only, not all of them. The sample lists about 120,000 clones, over 70% occurring once. This sequence was found in a woman aged 18-29 years in good health and CMV-seronegative. This sequence joins TRBV27 and TRBJ1-1, with D perhaps TRBD1 (6 bases). What was sequenced was PBMCs. In DNA form, the CDR3 reads TGTGCCAGCAGTCAGACAGGATGGAACACTGAAGCTTTCTTT. Its translation is CASSQTGWNTEAFF.